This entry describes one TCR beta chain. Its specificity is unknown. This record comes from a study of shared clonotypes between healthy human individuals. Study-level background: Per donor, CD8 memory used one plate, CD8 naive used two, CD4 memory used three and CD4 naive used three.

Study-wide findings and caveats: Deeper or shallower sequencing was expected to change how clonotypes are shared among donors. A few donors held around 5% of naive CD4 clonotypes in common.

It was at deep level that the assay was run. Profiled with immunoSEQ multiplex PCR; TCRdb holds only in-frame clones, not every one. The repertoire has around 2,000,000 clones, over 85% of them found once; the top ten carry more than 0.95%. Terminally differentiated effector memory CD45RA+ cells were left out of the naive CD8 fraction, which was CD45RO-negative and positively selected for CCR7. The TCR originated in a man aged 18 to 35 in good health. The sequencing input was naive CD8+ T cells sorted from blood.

CDR3 amino acids: CASSLLAATGETQYF. CDR3 bases: TGCGCCAGCAGCCTCCTAGCGGCCACCGGGGAGACCCAGTACTTC. The V call is TRBV4-1, the J call TRBJ2-5, with 7 bases that match TRBD2. V dropped 4 bases and J dropped 5; count of bases not matched to a gene: 10. The length of the CDR3 is 15 residues. Germline lookup yields CDR1 MGHRA and CDR2 YSYEKL.